The source of this T cell receptor beta chain is a study of T cells in localized non-small cell lung cancer. The method was immunoSEQ multiplex PCR; TCRdb's version includes in-frame clones alone and lacks a portion of them. The sample gives about 31,000 clones, roughly 87% of which show up once; around 10% is in the top ten. The CDR3 has 14 residues. Trimming took off 6 bases at V and 8 bases at J, with 14 bases between the two ends. Germline V gene lookup returns CDR1 PRHDT and CDR2 FYEKMQ (reference sequence). This specimen was peripheral blood, taken before any cancer treatment. The TCR was taken from a woman aged 35-70 years with stage I lung adenocarcinoma. The chain uses TRBV13 and TRBJ1-6, with D perhaps matching TRBD1 (5 bases). Here the CDR3 reads CASRKGQSYSPLHF. The CDR3 DNA reads TGTGCCAGCAGGAAGGGGCAGAGTTATTCACCCCTCCACTTT.